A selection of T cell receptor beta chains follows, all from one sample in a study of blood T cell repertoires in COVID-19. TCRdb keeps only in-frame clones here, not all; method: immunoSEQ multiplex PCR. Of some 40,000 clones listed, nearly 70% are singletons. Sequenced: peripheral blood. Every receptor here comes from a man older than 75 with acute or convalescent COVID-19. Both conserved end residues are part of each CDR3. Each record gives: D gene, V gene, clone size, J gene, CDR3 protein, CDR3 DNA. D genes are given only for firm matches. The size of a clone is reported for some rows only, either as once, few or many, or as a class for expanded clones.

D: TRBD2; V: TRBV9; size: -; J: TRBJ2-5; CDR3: CASSAIAGGFQETQYF; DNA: TGTGCCAGCAGTGCAATAGCGGGGGGTTTCCAAGAGACCCAGTACTTC
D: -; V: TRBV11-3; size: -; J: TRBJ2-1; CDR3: CASSLGEQGFF; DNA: TGTGCCAGCAGCTTAGGTGAACAGGGTTTCTTC
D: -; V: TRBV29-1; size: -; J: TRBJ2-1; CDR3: CSVGNRGGDEQFF; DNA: TGCAGCGTTGGGAACAGGGGGGGGGATGAGCAGTTCTTC
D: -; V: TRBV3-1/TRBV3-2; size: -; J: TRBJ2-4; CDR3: CASSQGGHPSGNIQYF; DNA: TGTGCCAGCAGCCAAGGGGGACACCCTTCCGGAAACATTCAGTACTTC
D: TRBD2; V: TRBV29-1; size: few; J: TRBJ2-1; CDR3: CSAARTLGTTEQFF; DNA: TGCAGCGCCGCCCGAACCCTCGGGACTACGGAGCAGTTCTTC
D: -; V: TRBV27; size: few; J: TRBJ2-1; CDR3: CASSPREESNEQFF; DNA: TGTGCCAGCAGTCCCAGGGAGGAATCCAATGAGCAGTTCTTC
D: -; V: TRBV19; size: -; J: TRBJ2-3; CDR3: CASSIRTSGTDTQYF; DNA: TGTGCCAGTAGTATTCGTACTAGTGGCACAGATACGCAGTATTTT
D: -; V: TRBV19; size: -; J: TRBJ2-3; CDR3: CASSITPRGSTDTQYF; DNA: TGTGCCAGTAGTATTACACCGCGGGGTAGCACAGATACGCAGTATTTT
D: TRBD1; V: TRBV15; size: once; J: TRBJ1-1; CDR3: CATSRDHRGTEAFF; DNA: TGTGCCACCAGCAGAGATCACAGGGGAACTGAAGCTTTCTTT
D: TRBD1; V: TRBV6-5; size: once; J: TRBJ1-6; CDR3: CASERGQGTSPLHF; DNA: TGTGCCAGCGAAAGGGGACAGGGCACGTCACCCCTCCACTTT